This T cell receptor (beta chain) derives from a study of blood T cells in healthy people across ages (dated by TCRdb to about 2015). A note on the overall study: In model experiments, roughly one uniquely barcoded TCR beta cDNA molecule per two T cells was captured by template switching. The study analyzed two additional independent replicas of 1 million unique cDNA reads from the same blood draw for two donors, one aged 18 to 29 and one aged 80 or older. To avoid experimental bias, donors of different ages were spread randomly across the sequencing lanes. Age-related changes in TCR beta repertoire diversity were measured in the study by deep sequencing normalized with unique cDNA molecular identifiers. The donors were divided into four age groups: young (average about 15 years), middle-aged (about 39), aged (62) and long-lived (more than 75).

Library creation used 5' RACE. Instrument used: Illumina HiSeq 2500. A second roughly 7 to 11 cycle PCR used a sample-barcoded 5' primer and a J-beta primer mix. A unique molecular identifier was introduced onto each TCR beta cDNA molecule by a template-switch 5' adaptor carrying 12 random nucleotides. At least 2.5 million CDR3-containing paired-end reads were obtained from each sample. The Mint cDNA synthesis kit, primed by a TRBC-specific oligonucleotide, was used to synthesize first-strand cDNA from all RNA. After uracil-DNA glycosylase treatment, a first 18-cycle PCR used universal primers M1SS and BC2_uni_R on all cDNA. The paper's processing steps were these. For normalization, 1 million high-quality reads were randomly selected from each sample, with every read carrying a distinct molecular identifier. Reads with shared molecular identifiers were discarded instead of being binned into consensus sequences. MiTCR, set to a Q25 quality threshold and the strictest error-elimination algorithm, was used for CDR3 identification, clonotype clustering and error correction. A nonparametric unseen species model with Euler transformation was used to estimate a lower bound on total TCR beta diversity. The public reads were run again by TCRdb, first through fastp at Q25 and then through MiXCR, and only productive beta chains were kept. Rows matching on CDR3 protein sequence are summarized as one entry with the most common DNA and genes. The V and J calls reflect TCRdb's pipeline rather than the authors' work. Present in this sample are around 620,000 distinct CDR3 sequences, about 25% of which were seen just once. Approximately 17% of the sample comes from the top ten.

Points the paper makes about the study in general: Because profiling used bulk unsorted PBMCs, naive and antigen-experienced compartments could not be compared conclusively. Because the CMV infection status of the donors was unknown, age-related changes in expanded clonotypes may potentially have been confounded. There was a strong correlation between observed TCR beta diversity and the percentage of naive T cells measured by flow cytometry. Compared with the aged group, the long-lived group had more naive CD4+ T cells, fewer expanded clones and increased TCR diversity, suggesting age selection. Observed TCR beta diversity per million T cells fell roughly linearly with age, and a significant reduction was already apparent by age about 36. Estimates of total diversity from one million sequenced T cells were regarded as lower bounds and underestimates.

Systemically healthy Caucasian individuals from Russia, 35 to 50 in total and aged roughly 6 to 100 years, were included as donors. Roughly 9.5 milliliters of peripheral blood were drawn from each donor into EDTA-treated Vacutainer tubes. Ficoll-Paque density-gradient centrifugation was used to isolate PBMCs, with at least 6 million obtained per sample. Trizol reagent was used to extract total RNA from the PBMCs, yielding at least 5.5 micrograms per sample. For every donor, flow cytometry on a PBMC aliquot measured the percentage of naive CD45RAhigh/CD27high T cells. To note about this clonotype: The clone's antigen remains unknown. Within one base of it there is no much larger clone, and no base qualities were kept.

The sequenced sample consisted of blood. The sequence derives from a woman in her sixties or seventies in good health.

The CDR3 sequence is CASTTRGGEVYEQYF. The DNA sequence is TGTGCCAGCACCACACGTGGGGGTGAGGTTTACGAGCAGTACTTC. In this chain, TRBV7-9 is recombined with TRBJ2-7, with the D call perhaps TRBD1 or TRBD2, each one matching 5 bases. The CDR3 goes from the cysteine to the phenylalanine over 15 residues. The entry retains the CDR3 DNA only, 45 bases that are in frame from base 1. The germline ends are 20 bases apart after V is trimmed by 7 bases and J by 4 bases. Via the germline V gene (reference sequence), CDR1 is SEHNR and CDR2 FQNEAQ.